The present entry profiles one T cell receptor beta chain with its context. Its cognate antigen is unknown. The junction shows a germline mismatch at one end, possibly a read error. Germline V gene data show CDR1 as SGHTA and CDR2 as FQGNSA. This CDR3 comprises 17 residues. Measured with immunoSEQ multiplex PCR; TCRdb has only the in-frame clones, and not every one. The sample includes fewer than 900,000 clones, around 89% of them seen just once. The treatment was: 15 to 20 received Ad26.COV2.S at low or high dose, single or two shots; about 5 received placebo; per-sample allocation not given. Specimen acquisition occurred on day 63 following the initial vaccine or placebo injection. This sample is part of a study of Ad26.COV2.S vaccination and SARS-CoV-2 variants. As for the study in general: The study gave Ad26.COV2.S intramuscularly, once or twice 56 days apart. Study-level results: Vaccinees displayed broader spike-specific TCR repertoires than placebo recipients.

Material: peripheral blood, obtained in a trial of Ad26.COV2.S vaccine versus placebo. The clonotype comes from a person between 18 and 65 years old who received the Ad26.COV2.S COVID-19 vaccine or a placebo. The J gene is TRBJ2-7, the V gene TRBV7-2; tentatively, D is TRBD2 (8 bases). For the CDR3, the DNA is TGTGCCACCAGCCAGGGGGGTACGGGAGGGTCTTGGAACGAGCAGTACTTC. Translating it yields CATSQGGTGGSWNEQYF.